A selection of T cell receptor beta chains follows, all from one sample in a study of human CD8 memory T cell subsets. After re-calling the 5' RACE reads, TCRdb lists one entry per CDR3 protein, DNA absent. The listing contains approximately 7,000 distinct CDR3 sequences. Sequencing was done on a sample of CD8+ T cells from PBMCs. The receptor source for this set is a human donor in good health. Both conserved end residues are part of each CDR3. Fields, in order: V gene, clone size, J gene, CDR3 protein. The listing skips clone size in some rows; elsewhere it reads once, few, many or a size class.

TRBV7-9	-	TRBJ1-2	CASSFGGDYGYTF
TRBV6-4	-	TRBJ2-7	CASSSEVAGVYEQYF
TRBV29-1	medium-sized	TRBJ1-1	CSPFEGRGAFF
TRBV20-1	-	TRBJ2-7	CSARDLAGADYEQYF
TRBV20-1	-	TRBJ2-2	CSARRAGGNTGELFF
TRBV5-1	-	TRBJ2-3	CASSFNGASTDTQYF
TRBV7-9	-	TRBJ2-4	CASSLEAYRTDIQYF
TRBV14	-	TRBJ2-2	CASSQDSWEYGELFF
TRBV7-9	-	TRBJ2-5	CASSYRDRGWETQYF
TRBV10-3	medium-sized	TRBJ2-7	CAIGDDVSYEQYF
TRBV3-1	-	TRBJ2-5	CASSQLMRETQYF
TRBV20-1	medium-sized	TRBJ1-2	CSAKGQHYGYTF